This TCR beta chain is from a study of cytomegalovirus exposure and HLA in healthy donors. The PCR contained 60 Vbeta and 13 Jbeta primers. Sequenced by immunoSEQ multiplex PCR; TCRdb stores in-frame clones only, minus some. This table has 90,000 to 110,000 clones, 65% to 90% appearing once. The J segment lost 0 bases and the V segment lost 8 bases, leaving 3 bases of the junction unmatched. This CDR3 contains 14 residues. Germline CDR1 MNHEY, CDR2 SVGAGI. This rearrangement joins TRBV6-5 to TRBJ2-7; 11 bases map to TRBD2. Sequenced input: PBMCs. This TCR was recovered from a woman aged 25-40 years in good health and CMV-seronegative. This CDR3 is CASRGLAASYEQYF. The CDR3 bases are TGTGCCAGCCGGGGACTAGCGGCCTCCTACGAGCAGTACTTC.